What follows is one T cell receptor beta chain and its context. Antigen unknown. Repertoires were generated with immunoSEQ multiplex PCR, while TCRdb's copy carries only in-frame clones and drops some. The sample includes 150,000 to 200,000 clones, approximately 90% of them seen just once. These data come from a study of T cell responses to AZD1222 COVID-19 vaccine. The study, taken as a whole, reports: White British people made up most donors, females outnumbered males, and clonal diversity was possibly underestimated. Across spike, vaccine-associated CD4 TCRs were found, dominant at 160-218 and 743-854. Spike-specific TCR breadth and depth both grew after two AZD1222 doses.

Trimming shortened V by 10 bases and J by 0 bases, and 12 bases separated the two germline ends. CDR1 and CDR2 (germline): WNHNN, SYGVQD (reference sequence). This CDR3 is built from 13 residues. This TCR was sampled from an adult in good health. The material was peripheral blood, obtained on day 0 of AZD1222 vaccination. This rearrangement joins TRBV10-1 to TRBJ1-1; D perhaps matches TRBD1 (6 bases). CDR3 amino acids: CATTQGMNTEAFF. The CDR3 DNA reads as TGCGCCACAACTCAGGGGATGAACACTGAAGCTTTCTTT.